The clone carrying this T cell receptor (beta chain) is a singleton in its sample. Only in-frame clones appear in the TCRdb table, and some are missing; sequencing was by immunoSEQ multiplex PCR. The sample contains about 2.4 million clones, over 85% of which appear only once. These data are taken from a study of shared clonotypes between healthy human individuals. The CDR3 contains 13 residues. Germline V gene sequence: CDR1 SGHRS, CDR2 YFSETQ. The ends were cut back, 2 bases at V and 5 bases at J, with 7 bases in the middle. The sequence came from a young man in good health. Some clones in this sample may be carry-over from other donors' samples. The rearrangement joins TRBV5-1 to TRBJ2-2; D call uncertain. Specimen: naive CD4+ T cells from PBMCs. Subset given: CD45RA+ positively selected. This chain's CDR3 is CASSFSETGELFF. The CDR3 DNA reads TGCGCCAGCAGCTTCTCGGAAACCGGGGAGCTGTTTTTT.